These 13 T cell receptor beta chains share one sample of origin, sequenced in a study of early T cells in non-severe SARS-CoV-2 infection. MiXCR, applied by TCRdb to the 5' RACE reads, yields one record per CDR3 protein. The top ten clones hold about 3.8% of a sample with fewer than 130,000 distinct CDR3 sequences, around 12% of them seen once. This specimen consisted of whole blood, obtained at baseline. The origin of the receptors is an adult who was a healthcare worker with PCR-confirmed SARS-CoV-2 infection or an uninfected control (not recorded which).

This clonotype was seen at least ten times. The V and J genes are TRBV28 and TRBJ1-2; TRBD1 matches at 9 bases. Germline V gene lookup returns CDR1 MDHEN and CDR2 SYDVKM. The CDR3 runs 14 residues. The junction had 9 bases not matched to a gene; V was cut back by 5 bases and J by 8 bases. Here the CDR3 DNA reads TGTGCCAGCAGTGACTATGGACAGGGGAGAGGCTACACCTTC. This codes for CASSDYGQGRGYTF.

The chain links TRBV10-2 to TRBJ2-3, with 7 bases matching TRBD1. Germline V CDR1 and CDR2: WSHSY, SAAADI. This CDR3 contains 14 residues. The junction had 9 bases not matched to a gene; V was cut back by 10 bases and J by 2 bases. The CDR3 spells CATGKGQSTDTQYF. The CDR3 region has the DNA TGCGCCACTGGGAAGGGACAGTCCACAGATACGCAGTATTTT.

This clonotype showed up just a few times. This chain connects TRBV12-3 or TRBV12-4 to TRBJ1-2; the match to TRBD1 covers 8 bases. V shed 4 bases, J shed 4 bases, and the junction held 5 bases outside the gene matches. This CDR3 comprises 14 residues. In DNA, the CDR3 is TGTGCCAGCAGTTCCTACAGGGGGGGCTATGGCTACACCTTC. As protein: CASSSYRGGYGYTF.

This clonotype turned up a few times. The chain carries TRBV7-9 and TRBJ2-7, with D perhaps matching TRBD2 (5 bases). Germline V lookup: CDR1 SEHNR, CDR2 FQNEAQ (reference sequence). This CDR3 region has 12 residues. Trimming left V 4 bases short and J 3 bases short, with 7 bases between. The chain's CDR3 is CASSSGIYEQYF. CDR3 in DNA: TGTGCCAGCAGCTCCGGGATCTACGAGCAGTACTTC.

The sample holds a few counts of this clonotype. The rearrangement uses TRBV7-3 and TRBJ1-1; D remains unclear. This CDR3 is built from 16 residues. The ends were cut back, 0 bases at V and 2 bases at J, with 13 bases in the middle. CDR1 SGHTA and CDR2 FQGTGA come from the germline V gene. CDR3: CASSLTPNRGNTEAFF. The CDR3 nucleotides are TGTGCCAGCAGCTTAACTCCAAACCGGGGAAACACTGAAGCTTTCTTT.

This clonotype occurred a few times. DNA for the CDR3: TGCGCCAGCACCCCCAACGCCGGACAGTCCTACGAGCAGTACTTC. Translating gives CASTPNAGQSYEQYF. V and J are TRBV5-1 and TRBJ2-7, with D tentatively TRBD1 (6 bases). Germline CDR1 SGHRS, CDR2 YFSETQ. This CDR3 is built from 15 residues. V was trimmed by 6 bases and J by 1 base, leaving 17 bases between them.

This clonotype was seen repeatedly, ten times or more. V and J are TRBV7-2 and TRBJ2-7; 10 bases match TRBD1. CDR1 SGHTA and CDR2 FQGNSA come from the germline V gene. J lost 3 bases, V lost 5 bases, and 4 bases had no gene match. CDR3 length equals 14 residues. CDR3 loop: CASSLDRGRYEQYF. The DNA of the CDR3 is TGTGCCAGCAGCCTAGACAGGGGGCGCTACGAGCAGTACTTC.

There are many counts of this clonotype. J is TRBJ2-1 and V is TRBV18; 10 bases agree with TRBD1. Per germline, CDR1 KGHSH and CDR2 LQKENI. V lost 3 bases and J lost 3; bases outside the gene matches: 5. CDR3 size: 16 residues. DNA of the CDR3: TGTGCCAGCTCACCCCCCCGGGACAGGGGCTACAATGAGCAGTTCTTC. This sequence encodes CASSPPRDRGYNEQFF.

This chain links TRBV7-9 with TRBJ1-1; 11 bases match TRBD1. The trim removed 3 bases at V and 4 bases at J, leaving 4 bases unmatched. The CDR3 is 15 amino acids. CDR1 is SEHNR, CDR2 FQNEAQ, per germline (reference sequence). The DNA of the CDR3 is TGTGCCAGCAGCTTCCGGACAGGGGGCGGCACTGAAGCTTTCTTT. Translating it yields CASSFRTGGGTEAFF.

The rearrangement joins TRBV7-7 to TRBJ2-5; 8 bases line up with TRBD1. Germline-derived CDR1 and CDR2 are SSHAT and FNYEAQ (reference sequence). CDR3 length: 14 residues. V gave up 5 bases and J gave up 2 bases; unmatched junction bases: 4. The CDR3 DNA reads TGTGCCAGCAGCCTGACAGGGGCGCAAGAGACCCAGTACTTC. Protein sequence: CASSLTGAQETQYF.

The table lists this clonotype with many counts. This chain connects TRBV6-2 or TRBV6-3 to TRBJ1-1, with D unresolved. V lost 5 bases and J lost 3, with 10 bases in between. CDR1 is MNHEY, CDR2 SVGEGT, per germline. The CDR3 runs 13 residues. The CDR3 DNA sequence: TGTGCCAGCAGTGGCCGGTCCTACACTGAAGCTTTCTTT. Translating gives CASSGRSYTEAFF.

The chain joins TRBV12-3 or TRBV12-4 to TRBJ2-1; 7 bases fit TRBD2. The CDR3 sequence is 14 residues long. V trimming: 1 base; J trimming: 8 bases; junction bases outside the gene matches: 5. CDR3 sequence: CASSLEREGYEQFF. The CDR3 DNA follows: TGTGCCAGCAGTTTAGAGCGGGAAGGCTATGAGCAGTTCTTC.

This clonotype was observed at least ten times. The gene calls are TRBV30 and TRBJ1-2; 7 bases align to TRBD1. The germline V gene encodes CDR1 GTSNPN and CDR2 SVGIG (reference sequence). The CDR3 has 14 residues. After removal of 0 bases from V and 5 bases from J, the junction contained 6 bases not matched to a gene. CDR3 protein: CAWSVPPRGYGYTF. The CDR3 coding sequence is TGTGCCTGGAGTGTACCCCCCAGGGGGTATGGCTACACCTTC. Looking up the rest from reference TRBV30 and TRBJ1-2 gives the full variable domain: SQTIHQWPATLVQPVGSPLSLECTVEGTSNPNLYWYRQAAGRGLQLLFYSVGIGQISSEVPQNLSASRPQDRQFILSSKKLLLSDSGFYLCAWSVPPRGYGYTFGSGTRLTVV.